These 32 T cell receptor beta chains originate from one sample sequenced in a study of cytomegalovirus exposure and HLA in healthy donors. PCR primers comprised 60 Vbeta and 13 Jbeta primers. Generated by immunoSEQ multiplex PCR, the TCRdb table keeps only in-frame clones and is missing some. The data hold approximately 150,000 clones, with over 60% observed a single time. Sequenced sample: PBMCs. These receptor sequences come from a male donor in good health and CMV-seronegative.

This chain connects TRBV19 to TRBJ2-5; 13 nucleotides align to TRBD2. In germline, CDR1 is LNHDA, CDR2 SQIVND (reference sequence). Trimming took 5 bases from V and 3 from J; bases not matched to a gene: 6. This CDR3 region has 16 residues. CDR3 loop: CASSPTGTSGEETQYF. As DNA, the CDR3 is TGTGCCAGTAGTCCAACGGGGACTAGCGGGGAAGAGACCCAGTACTTC.

The chain combines TRBV4-1 with TRBJ2-7; a possible D gene is TRBD2 (6 bases). V lost 0 bases and J lost 6, with 9 bases in between. The V gene's germline CDR1 is MGHRA and CDR2 YSYEKL. This CDR3 has 13 residues. CDR3 in DNA: TGCGCCAGCAGCCAAGATCAAGCGGGCGAGCAGTACTTC. Translation gives CASSQDQAGEQYF.

This clone came up a few times. The J gene is TRBJ2-3, the V gene TRBV6-6; TRBD2 matches at 13 bases. The CDR3 is made up of 15 amino acids. From germline, CDR1 is MNHNY and CDR2 SVGAGI (reference sequence). Trimming took 6 bases from V and 4 from J; bases not matched to a gene: 4. The CDR3 nucleotides read TGTGCCAGCAGACCCGGACTAGCGGGGGCAGATACGCAGTATTTT. Its protein product is CASRPGLAGADTQYF.

This clone was recorded a few times. The chain is built from TRBV18 and TRBJ2-1, with D hard to call. The germline V gene has CDR1 KGHSH and CDR2 LQKENI. The CDR3 totals 11 residues. V was cut by 4 bases and J by 8 bases, with 6 bases left in between. CDR3 sequence reads: CASSQSDEQFF. The CDR3 region has the DNA TGTGCCAGCTCACAGAGTGATGAGCAGTTCTTC.

The J gene is TRBJ2-7, the V gene TRBV20-1, with TRBD2 matching 8 bases. Germline lookup yields CDR1 DFQATT and CDR2 SNEGSKA (reference sequence). This CDR3 region has 11 residues. Trimming took 8 bases from V and 3 from J; bases not matched to a gene: 3. DNA of the CDR3: TGCAGTTTCGGGGGGGGCTACGAGCAGTACTTC. This translates into CSFGGGYEQYF.

This clone was picked up a small number of times. The chain uses TRBV6-5 and TRBJ2-5, with D possibly TRBD1 on 5 matching bases. Germline V gene data show CDR1 as MNHEY and CDR2 as SVGAGI. The V end was cut by 5 bases, the J end by 6 bases, with 10 bases between. The CDR3 totals 12 residues. In DNA, the CDR3 is TGTGCCAGCAGTCCGGACACAAAGACCCAGTACTTC. Translated: CASSPDTKTQYF.

The genes are TRBV6-1 and TRBJ1-2; 11 nucleotides align to TRBD1. Germline V gene sequence: CDR1 MNHNS, CDR2 SASEGT. The CDR3 runs to 16 residues. V lost 1 base and J lost 4; bases outside the gene matches: 5. The CDR3 sequence is CASSEVGTGGGYGYTF. The CDR3, as DNA: TGTGCCAGCAGTGAAGTAGGGACAGGGGGTGGCTATGGCTACACCTTC.

The chain carries TRBV5-6 and TRBJ2-1; 8 bases are a match to TRBD2. Germline V CDR1 and CDR2: SGHDT, YYEEEE. The CDR3 is 15 amino acids. The V segment lost 0 bases and the J segment 12 bases; nucleotides outside the gene matches: 11. The CDR3 reads CASSLEGGTSAGQFF. The CDR3 DNA sequence: TGTGCCAGCAGCTTGGAAGGGGGGACTAGTGCAGGGCAGTTCTTC.

The genes are TRBV7-2 and TRBJ2-5; TRBD1 aligns across 10 bases. Germline lookup yields CDR1 SGHTA and CDR2 FQGNSA. Unmatched junction bases numbered 8, after V lost 3 bases and J lost 4 bases. CDR3 size: 16 residues. CDR3 sequence reads: CASSFQTGGAPETQYF. CDR3 DNA: TGTGCCAGCAGCTTCCAGACAGGGGGCGCCCCAGAGACCCAGTACTTC.

This clone was seen a handful of times. The chain is built from TRBV6-1 and TRBJ1-5; D perhaps matches TRBD1 (5 bases). Trimming pared 2 bases from V and 5 bases from J, leaving 10 bases between. From germline, CDR1 is MNHNS and CDR2 SASEGT. This CDR3 is 14 amino acids long. CDR3 DNA: TGTGCCAGCAGTGAAAAGGGGCGCGATCAGCCCCAGCATTTT. This codes for CASSEKGRDQPQHF.

Here the CDR3 reads CASRSQGYGTEAFF. The CDR3 coding sequence is TGTGCCAGCAGGTCCCAGGGGTATGGCACTGAAGCTTTCTTT. The rearrangement uses TRBV28 and TRBJ1-1, with a possible D match to TRBD1 (6 bases). The CDR3 spans 14 residues. CDR1 and CDR2 (germline): MDHEN, SYDVKM. Trimming shortened V by 6 bases and J by 4 bases, and 15 bases separated the two germline ends.

This clone was seen a few times. V and J are TRBV7-6 and TRBJ1-1; D is undetermined. The CDR3 runs 14 residues. Trimming took 2 bases from V and 3 from J, leaving 10 bases between them. Looked up from germline, CDR1 is SGHVS and CDR2 is FNYEAQ. The CDR3 DNA reads as TGTGCCAGCAGCTTAACAGCTCTATACACTGAAGCTTTCTTT. Amino acid sequence: CASSLTALYTEAFF.

This chain uses TRBV2 with TRBJ1-2; 8 bases map to TRBD1. V lost 8 bases, J lost 6 bases, and 8 bases stayed unmatched. Germline V lookup: CDR1 SNHLY, CDR2 FYNNEI. This CDR3 comprises 13 residues. For the CDR3, the DNA is TGTGCCAGCCCCCCCTTGGACAGGGATGGCTACACCTTC. Protein product: CASPPLDRDGYTF.

This clone was seen once. The V call is TRBV7-8, the J call TRBJ2-7; 8 bases line up with TRBD2. The CDR3 contains 14 residues. The junction had 9 bases not matched to a gene; V was cut back by 5 bases and J by 6 bases. Looked up from germline, CDR1 is SGHVS and CDR2 is FQNEAQ. In DNA, the CDR3 is TGTGCCAGCAGCCTGGGGACTAGTCAAGGCGAGCAGTACTTC. Protein product: CASSLGTSQGEQYF.

This clone showed up just a few times. The chain uses TRBV7-9 and TRBJ2-7; no clear D. The ends were cut back, 8 bases at V and 2 bases at J, with 4 bases in the middle. The CDR3 sequence is 10 residues long. Germline-derived CDR1 and CDR2 are SEHNR and FQNEAQ (reference sequence). In DNA form, the CDR3 reads TGTGCCAGCGGCACCTACGAGCAGTACTTC. Its protein product is CASGTYEQYF.

V gene TRBV19 combines with J gene TRBJ2-1; D unclear. Per germline, CDR1 LNHDA and CDR2 SQIVND (reference sequence). This CDR3 has 14 residues. V was pared by 1 base and J by 6 bases, with 10 bases between. CDR3: CASSIVVGRNEQFF. CDR3 nucleotides: TGTGCCAGTAGTATAGTAGTGGGCCGCAATGAGCAGTTCTTC.

The V call is TRBV5-4, the J call TRBJ2-2; 9 positions match TRBD2. J lost 5 bases, V lost 4 bases, and 9 bases had no gene match. From germline, CDR1 is SGHNT and CDR2 YYREEE (reference sequence). The CDR3 contains 16 residues. CDR3 sequence reads: CASSPRTSARTGELFF. The DNA for the CDR3 is TGTGCCAGCAGCCCGAGGACTAGCGCGAGGACCGGGGAGCTGTTTTTT.

This clone was seen more than once but under ten times. The chain carries TRBV18 and TRBJ1-5, with a tentative D call TRBD1 (6 bases). Per the germline V gene, CDR1 is KGHSH and CDR2 is LQKENI. This CDR3 has 14 amino acids. The V gene lost 6 bases and the J gene lost 2 bases, with 11 bases spanning the gap. CDR3 region: CASSPGEGNQPQHF. CDR3 DNA sequence: TGTGCCAGCTCCCCAGGGGAGGGCAATCAGCCCCAGCATTTT. Using reference TRBV18 and TRBJ1-5 for the parts outside the CDR3, the full variable domain is NAGVMQNPRHLVRRRGQEARLRCSPMKGHSHVYWYRQLPEEGLKFMVYLQKENIIDESGMPKERFSAEFPKEGPSILRIQQVVRGDSAAYFCASSPGEGNQPQHFGDGTRLSIL.

In this sample, this clone turned up a few times. This chain uses TRBV10-3 with TRBJ2-1; 14 bases align to TRBD2. CDR1 is ENHRY and CDR2 is SYGVKD in the germline V gene. J gave up 7 bases and V 5 bases, and 4 bases lay outside the gene matches. The length of the CDR3 is 15 residues. The CDR3 DNA reads as TGTGCCATCAGTCTTGGGACTAGCGGGAGTAATGAGCAGTTCTTC. As protein: CAISLGTSGSNEQFF.

The chain uses TRBV15 and TRBJ2-7; the D is unclear. Germline V CDR1 and CDR2: LNHNV, YYDKDF (reference sequence). V lost 3 bases to trimming and J lost 2 bases, with 14 bases between them. This CDR3 comprises 15 residues. For the CDR3, the DNA is TGTGCCACCAGCAGTATTACAGCCCTTACCTACGAGCAGTACTTC. Encoded protein: CATSSITALTYEQYF.

This clone was seen just once. The genes are TRBV18 and TRBJ2-1; no clear D. Germline values: CDR1 KGHSH, CDR2 LQKENI. The CDR3 consists of 12 residues. Between the trimmed V and J ends, which lost 6 bases and 8 bases, there was a span of 11 bases. CDR3 in amino acids: CASSPSRDEQFF. The CDR3 DNA follows: TGTGCCAGCTCCCCGTCTCGGGATGAGCAGTTCTTC.

The chain recombines TRBV6-1 with TRBJ1-5, with 8 bases identical to TRBD1. In germline, CDR1 is MNHNS, CDR2 SASEGT. Trimming cost V 3 bases and J 2 bases; bases outside gene matches: 3. CDR3 length equals 15 residues. The DNA of the CDR3 is TGTGCCAGCAGTGAGGACAGGGAACGCAATCAGCCCCAGCATTTT. It translates to CASSEDRERNQPQHF.

This chain uses TRBV7-2 with TRBJ2-7, with 10 bases fitting TRBD1. Germline CDR1 and CDR2: SGHTA and FQGNSA. The V segment lost 5 bases and the J segment 7 bases; nucleotides outside the gene matches: 8. This CDR3 region has 14 residues. The CDR3 loop reads CASSQRDRGWEQYF. The CDR3 DNA reads as TGTGCCAGCAGCCAAAGGGACAGGGGCTGGGAGCAGTACTTC. Filled out from reference TRBV7-2 and TRBJ2-7, the complete variable domain reads GAGVSQSPSNKVTEKGKDVELRCDPISGHTALYWYRQSLGQGLEFLIYFQGNSAPDKSGLPSDRFSAERTGGSVSTLTIQRTQQEDSAVYLCASSQRDRGWEQYFGPGTRLTVT.

As concerns this clone: The final CDR3 position lacks the conserved phenylalanine or tryptophan, pointing to a likely read error. This chain links TRBV7-2 with TRBJ2-7; 8 bases align to TRBD2. J gave up 2 bases and V 0 bases, and 6 bases lay outside the gene matches. The CDR3 spans 16 residues. Germline V gives CDR1 SGHTA, CDR2 FQGNSA. The CDR3 sequence: CASSLAGGGFAYEQYS. CDR3 sequence (DNA): TGTGCCAGCAGCTTAGCCGGCGGGGGGTTCGCCTACGAGCAGTACTCC.

The J gene is TRBJ2-1, the V gene TRBV30, with D perhaps matching TRBD2 (6 bases). CDR3 length equals 13 residues. V dropped 5 bases and J dropped 0 bases, with 8 bases sitting between them. Germline CDR1 is GTSNPN and CDR2 is SVGIG (reference sequence). CDR3 residues: CAWSSDSYNEQFF. In DNA form, the CDR3 reads TGTGCCTGGTCTAGCGACTCCTACAATGAGCAGTTCTTC.

This clone was recorded a few times. The chain recombines TRBV5-4 with TRBJ2-3, with TRBD2 matching over 9 bases. V dropped 4 bases and J dropped 6; count of bases not matched to a gene: 9. CDR1 is SGHNT and CDR2 is YYREEE in the germline V gene (reference sequence). The CDR3 is made up of 15 amino acids. The CDR3 region has the DNA TGTGCCAGCAGCCCCAAGACTAGCGGCCCCGATACGCAGTATTTT. Its protein product is CASSPKTSGPDTQYF.

This clone has just one count. The V and J genes are TRBV4-1 and TRBJ2-2, with D perhaps matching TRBD2 (6 bases). The CDR3 is 17 residues long. Looked up from germline, CDR1 is MGHRA and CDR2 is YSYEKL. V lost 4 bases and J 4 bases, leaving 19 bases between the germline ends. In nucleotides, the CDR3 is TGCGCCAGCAGCCCGGGACTCCGCCGTAGTAGCACCGGGGAGCTGTTTTTT. Translated, it gives CASSPGLRRSSTGELFF.

This clone was seen a handful of times. J is TRBJ1-1 and V is TRBV5-1, with TRBD1 matching over 7 bases. CDR1 is SGHRS and CDR2 is YFSETQ in the germline V gene. The CDR3 consists of 17 residues. Trimming removed 0 bases from V and 4 bases from J; junction bases left unmatched: 12. The CDR3 reads CASSLDTIGRGTTEAFF. The CDR3 DNA reads as TGCGCCAGCAGCTTGGATACGATCGGCAGGGGGACCACTGAAGCTTTCTTT.

V usage is TRBV18 and J usage is TRBJ2-1; the D gene is possibly TRBD2 (5 bases). The CDR3 extends over 14 amino acids. In germline, CDR1 is KGHSH, CDR2 LQKENI. Trimming took 1 base from V and 6 from J, leaving 10 bases between them. The CDR3 region is CASSPRSGSNEQFF. The CDR3 region has the DNA TGTGCCAGCTCACCACGGAGCGGAAGCAATGAGCAGTTCTTC.

V and J are TRBV5-1 and TRBJ2-1; TRBD1 agrees at 8 bases. Trimming cost V 2 bases and J 0 bases; bases outside gene matches: 4. The CDR3 runs 16 residues. Germline CDR1 SGHRS, CDR2 YFSETQ. The CDR3 spells CASSFDRGSSYNEQFF. The CDR3 DNA is TGCGCCAGCAGCTTTGACAGGGGATCCTCCTACAATGAGCAGTTCTTC.

J is TRBJ1-5 and V is TRBV21-1. TRBV21-1 is recorded as a pseudogene. The CDR3 sequence is 14 residues long. This CDR3 is CASIRTLGNQPQHF. Here the CDR3 DNA reads TGTGCCAGCATCCGGACTTTGGGCAATCAGCCCCAGCATTTT.

This clone has just one count. The chain couples TRBV28 to TRBJ2-3, with 10 bases identical to TRBD2. This CDR3 comprises 15 residues. Unmatched junction bases numbered 7, after V lost 7 bases and J lost 3 bases. The V gene's germline CDR1 is MDHEN and CDR2 SYDVKM. The CDR3 region is CASTTTSGDTDTQYF. As DNA, the CDR3 is TGTGCCAGCACGACCACTAGCGGGGATACAGATACGCAGTATTTT.